This T cell receptor gamma chain was sequenced during a study of gamma-delta chains in newborns, infants, children. At the level of the study: Microbial exposure reportedly drives polyclonal innate γδ T cell expansion after birth.

The V gene end was trimmed by 5 bases and the J gene end by 4 bases; junction bases not matched to a gene: 11. Germline CDR1 GITISATS, CDR2 ISYDGTV (reference sequence). The CDR3 loop spans 18 amino acids. TCRdb reanalysed the reads with CATT. The table has under 3,000 gamma-chain clones, under 30% seen once. The clonotype comes from a child who was a newborn, infant or young child, either healthy, febrile or measles-vaccinated (not recorded which). Sequencing used blood. The rearrangement joins TRGV9 to TRGJP. CDR3 sequence (DNA): TGTGCCTTGTGGGTTAAAAAGGAACAAGAGTTGGGCAAAAAAATCAAGGTATTT. Amino acids: CALWVKKEQELGKKIKVF.